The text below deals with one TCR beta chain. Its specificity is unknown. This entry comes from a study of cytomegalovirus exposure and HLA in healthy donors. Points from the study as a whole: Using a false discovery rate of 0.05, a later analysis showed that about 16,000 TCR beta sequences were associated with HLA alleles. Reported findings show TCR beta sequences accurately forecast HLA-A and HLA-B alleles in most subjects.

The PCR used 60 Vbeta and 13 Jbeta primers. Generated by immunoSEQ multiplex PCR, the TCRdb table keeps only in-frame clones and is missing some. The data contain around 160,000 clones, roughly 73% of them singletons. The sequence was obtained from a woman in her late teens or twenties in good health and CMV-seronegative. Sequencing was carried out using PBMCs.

The CDR3 sequence: CASSDLAGAVNEQFF. In nucleotides, the CDR3 is TGTGCCAGCAGTGACTTAGCGGGAGCGGTCAATGAGCAGTTCTTC. The J gene is TRBJ2-1, the V gene TRBV6-4; 9 positions match TRBD2. The germline V gene encodes CDR1 MRHNA and CDR2 SNTAGT. With 1 base clipped from V and 6 bases from J, the junction kept 4 bases outside the gene matches. The length of the CDR3 is 15 residues.